These 19 T cell receptor beta chains were all obtained from the same sample, sequenced in a study of blood T cell repertoires in COVID-19. Some clones are missing from TCRdb's copy, which holds only in-frame ones; the method was immunoSEQ multiplex PCR. This sample carries around 100,000 clones, roughly 89% of them seen once, and the ten largest clones take 4.5% to 6%. The sequenced material came from peripheral blood. Source of these receptors: a man in his 70s with acute or convalescent COVID-19.

The chain couples TRBV28 to TRBJ1-5; 8 bases agree with TRBD1. Germline V lookup: CDR1 MDHEN, CDR2 SYDVKM. Unmatched junction bases numbered 10, after V lost 5 bases and J lost 4 bases. This CDR3 comprises 16 residues. The CDR3 protein is CASSPHGQGRNQPQHF. The CDR3 bases are TGTGCCAGCAGTCCACACGGACAGGGTCGTAATCAGCCCCAGCATTTT. The full variable domain, with the rest looked up from reference TRBV28 and TRBJ1-5, is DVKVTQSSRYLVKRTGEKVFLECVQDMDHENMFWYRQDPGLGLRLIYFSYDVKMKEKGDIPEGYSVSREKKERFSLILESASTNQTSMYLCASSPHGQGRNQPQHFGDGTRLSIL.

The chain recombines TRBV2 with TRBJ2-7, with D tentatively TRBD2 (5 bases). The CDR3 is 17 amino acids. Trimming took 5 bases from V and 3 from J, leaving 23 bases between them. CDR1 SNHLY and CDR2 FYNNEI come from the germline V gene. In nucleotides, the CDR3 is TGTGCCAGCAGTTCACATCCTCCGGGATCTGGGGTCTACGAGCAGTACTTC. Translating it yields CASSSHPPGSGVYEQYF.

This clone was detected a few times. V usage is TRBV5-1 and J usage is TRBJ2-2, with D possibly being TRBD2 (6 bases). Germline V lookup: CDR1 SGHRS, CDR2 YFSETQ. The CDR3 sequence is 14 residues long. V was clipped by 2 bases and J by 6 bases, with 11 bases between them. DNA of the CDR3: TGCGCCAGCAGCTTCGCGGGGACTCCCGGGGAGCTGTTTTTT. It yields the protein CASSFAGTPGELFF.

The rearrangement uses TRBV29-1 and TRBJ2-3; unclear D gene. Germline CDR1 is SQVTM and CDR2 is ANQGSEA. V lost 2 bases to trimming and J lost 0 bases, with 3 bases between them. This CDR3 has 12 residues. CDR3: CSVEYSTDTQYF. The DNA of the CDR3 is TGCAGCGTTGAATATAGCACAGATACGCAGTATTTT.

This chain connects TRBV9 to TRBJ2-1; a possible D gene is TRBD2 (5 bases). CDR1 is SGDLS and CDR2 is YYNGEE in the germline V gene. The CDR3 spans 14 residues. V dropped 1 base and J dropped 4 bases, with 9 bases sitting between them. CDR3 residues: CASSVRGDYNEQFF. Written as DNA, the CDR3 is TGTGCCAGCAGCGTACGGGGAGATTACAATGAGCAGTTCTTC.

This rearrangement joins TRBV30 to TRBJ1-4, with a weak D call TRBD1 (6 bases). V dropped 5 bases and J dropped 8 bases, with 15 bases sitting between them. This CDR3 has 13 residues. CDR1 and CDR2 (germline): GTSNPN, SVGIG (reference sequence). The CDR3 region is CAWGTSRSEKLFF. In DNA form, the CDR3 reads TGTGCCTGGGGGACATCTCGGTCCGAAAAACTGTTTTTT.

The V call is TRBV4-3, the J call TRBJ2-3; D may be TRBD2 (5 bases). Trimming shortened V by 0 bases and J by 0 bases, and 10 bases separated the two germline ends. The CDR3 has 16 residues. Germline values: CDR1 LGHNA, CDR2 YSLEER. The CDR3 protein is CASSQDTGLSTDTQYF. The CDR3 bases are TGCGCCAGCAGCCAAGACACGGGATTGAGCACAGATACGCAGTATTTT.

This clone was recorded only once. This rearrangement joins TRBV12-3 or TRBV12-4 to TRBJ1-1; D is unresolved. V lost 2 bases and J lost 10, with 11 bases in between. The CDR3 has 12 residues. The CDR3 DNA is TGTGCCAGCAGTTTACGGAGGGTTTCAGCTTTCTTT. This codes for CASSLRRVSAFF.

DNA for the CDR3: TGTGCCTCTTTAGCCGGGAGGGGCACTGAAGCTTTCTTT. Its translation is CASLAGRGTEAFF. The chain carries TRBV6-5 and TRBJ1-1; possible D gene TRBD1, 5 bases. V gave up 11 bases and J gave up 4 bases, with 17 bases separating them. Germline lookup yields CDR1 MNHEY and CDR2 SVGAGI. This CDR3 contains 13 residues.

The rearrangement links TRBV7-8 to TRBJ2-7, with a weak D call TRBD2 (7 bases). CDR1 SGHVS and CDR2 FQNEAQ come from the germline V gene. V was trimmed by 4 bases and J by 2 bases, leaving 18 bases between them. The CDR3 runs 16 residues. DNA for the CDR3: TGTGCCAGCAGCTACGGGGAGGGGGGCGCTGCCTACGAGCAGTACTTC. Translated, it gives CASSYGEGGAAYEQYF.

This rearrangement joins TRBV19 to TRBJ1-1; 7 bases agree with TRBD1. The trim removed 4 bases at V and 5 bases at J, leaving 4 bases unmatched. Germline V gene data show CDR1 as LNHDA and CDR2 as SQIVND (reference sequence). There are 13 residues in the CDR3. This chain's CDR3 is CASSRGTATEAFF. The CDR3, as DNA: TGTGCCAGTAGTAGGGGGACAGCTACTGAAGCTTTCTTT.

The V and J genes are TRBV9 and TRBJ2-5; TRBD2 is a possible D gene (5 bases). The CDR3 length is 18 residues. From germline, CDR1 is SGDLS and CDR2 YYNGEE. The V and J ends lost 0 bases and 0 bases respectively, with 18 bases between them. The CDR3 bases are TGTGCCAGCAGCGTAGGTTCTGTTGAGGGAAGGTACCAAGAGACCCAGTACTTC. Translation gives CASSVGSVEGRYQETQYF.

This clone was recorded a few times. V is TRBV5-6 and J is TRBJ1-5; 8 nucleotides align to TRBD1. Germline-derived CDR1 and CDR2 are SGHDT and YYEEEE. V lost 2 bases to trimming and J lost 5 bases; unmatched junction nucleotides: 3. This CDR3 contains 14 residues. CDR3 region: CASSFGTGDQPQHF. For the CDR3, the DNA is TGTGCCAGCAGCTTTGGGACAGGAGATCAGCCCCAGCATTTT.

This clone was observed a single time. The gene calls are TRBV20-1 and TRBJ1-5; 9 nucleotides line up with TRBD1. Germline CDR1 and CDR2: DFQATT and SNEGSKA (reference sequence). J lost 7 bases, V lost 3 bases, and 7 bases had no gene match. The CDR3 is made up of 14 amino acids. The CDR3 reads CSASRDRAGQPQHF. The CDR3, as DNA: TGCAGTGCTAGTCGGGACAGGGCAGGGCAGCCCCAGCATTTT.

The chain uses TRBV6-5 and TRBJ2-1; 9 bases match TRBD1. Per germline, CDR1 MNHEY and CDR2 SVGAGI. The J segment lost 6 bases and the V segment lost 5 bases, leaving 5 bases of the junction unmatched. The length of the CDR3 is 14 residues. The CDR3 bases are TGTGCCAGCAGTCGGACAGGGGAGGGCAATGAGCAGTTCTTC. It encodes CASSRTGEGNEQFF.

The rearrangement joins TRBV11-3 to TRBJ2-7; TRBD1 agrees at 8 bases. J was trimmed by 6 bases and V by 3 bases; bases with no gene match: 7. The CDR3 runs 14 residues. The germline CDR1 and CDR2 sequences are SGHNT and YENEEA. The CDR3: CASSFGRTGSEQYF. In DNA, the CDR3 is TGTGCCAGCAGCTTTGGGAGGACAGGGTCCGAGCAGTACTTC. The variable domain in full, completed from reference TRBV11-3 and TRBJ2-7, reads EAGVVQSPRYKIIEKKQPVAFWCNPISGHNTLYWYLQNLGQGPELLIRYENEEAVDDSQLPKDRFSAERLKGVDSTLKIQPAELGDSAVYLCASSFGRTGSEQYFGPGTRLTVT.

The CDR3 region has the DNA TGCAGCGTTCCTGGGCCTCGGAATGAGCAGTTCTTC. The encoded protein is CSVPGPRNEQFF. V is TRBV29-1 and J is TRBJ2-1; D gene ambiguous. V lost 5 bases and J 7 bases, leaving 12 bases between the germline ends. From germline, CDR1 is SQVTM and CDR2 ANQGSEA. The CDR3 is 12 residues long.

This clone was observed a handful of times. The chain employs TRBV7-9 and TRBJ2-7; possible D gene TRBD2, 5 bases. V was pared by 1 base and J by 2 bases, with 9 bases between. The CDR3 extends over 14 amino acids. In germline, CDR1 is SEHNR, CDR2 FQNEAQ (reference sequence). CDR3 coding DNA: TGTGCCAGCAGCTTAGGGACGGGGACCTACGAGCAGTACTTC. This encodes CASSLGTGTYEQYF.

The chain carries TRBV19 and TRBJ1-5; TRBD1 matches at 10 bases. CDR3 length: 16 amino acids. CDR1 and CDR2 from the germline V gene are LNHDA and SQIVND (reference sequence). The V segment lost 3 bases and the J segment 4 bases; nucleotides outside the gene matches: 6. Written as DNA, the CDR3 is TGTGCCAGTAGTATTGGAGGGACAGGGGTTAATCAGCCCCAGCATTTT. Translating gives CASSIGGTGVNQPQHF.